Listed here are 21 T cell receptor beta chains from one sample, sequenced in a study of cytomegalovirus exposure and HLA in healthy donors. PCR used 60 Vbeta primers and 13 Jbeta primers. TCRdb's copy holds only in-frame clones and misses some; the assay was immunoSEQ multiplex PCR. The table has some 120,000 clones, 70% to 80% seen once. Sequenced sample: PBMCs. The receptors originated from a man between 50 and 59 years old in good health and CMV-seronegative.

This rearrangement joins TRBV28 to TRBJ1-5; 7 bases agree with TRBD1. CDR1 and CDR2 (germline): MDHEN, SYDVKM. This CDR3 has 13 amino acids. V gave up 5 bases and J gave up 4 bases; unmatched junction bases: 2. The CDR3 region is CASSDRANQPQHF. CDR3 coding DNA: TGTGCCAGCAGTGACAGGGCTAATCAGCCCCAGCATTTT.

This chain connects TRBV11-2 to TRBJ2-1, with 8 positions matching TRBD2. Germline values: CDR1 SGHAT, CDR2 FQNNGV. This CDR3 has 16 residues. V gave up 1 base and J gave up 6 bases; unmatched junction bases: 8. The CDR3 protein is CASSLVAGRGGNEQFF. Here the CDR3 DNA reads TGTGCCAGCAGCTTAGTTGCCGGGAGGGGGGGCAATGAGCAGTTCTTC.

The chain carries TRBV4-3 and TRBJ2-5, with a weak D call TRBD2 (7 bases). Germline V lookup: CDR1 LGHNA, CDR2 YSLEER. Trimming removed 4 bases from V and 5 bases from J, with 17 bases in between. The CDR3 length is 15 residues. The CDR3 here is CASSLLRGGGETQYF. In nucleotides, the CDR3 is TGCGCCAGCAGCCTCCTTAGGGGGGGCGGTGAGACCCAGTACTTC.

The chain recombines TRBV5-6 with TRBJ2-1; 7 nucleotides align to TRBD2. J gave up 0 bases and V 5 bases, and 5 bases lay outside the gene matches. The germline gives CDR1 SGHDT, CDR2 YYEEEE. The CDR3 is 15 residues long. CDR3 nucleotide sequence: TGTGCCAGCAGTCAGAGCGGGGTCTCCTACAATGAGCAGTTCTTC. Translation gives CASSQSGVSYNEQFF.

The rearrangement links TRBV18 to TRBJ2-1; TRBD1 is a possible D gene (6 bases). Germline V gene lookup returns CDR1 KGHSH and CDR2 LQKENI. The CDR3 covers 18 residues. V lost 1 base and J lost 0, with 16 bases in between. CDR3 protein: CASSPQTGYGISYNEQFF. Here the CDR3 DNA reads TGTGCCAGCTCACCACAAACAGGGTATGGTATCTCCTACAATGAGCAGTTCTTC. The whole variable domain, filled in from reference TRBV18 and TRBJ2-1, reads NAGVMQNPRHLVRRRGQEARLRCSPMKGHSHVYWYRQLPEEGLKFMVYLQKENIIDESGMPKERFSAEFPKEGPSILRIQQVVRGDSAAYFCASSPQTGYGISYNEQFFGPGTRLTVL.

The chain joins TRBV10-1 to TRBJ1-1, with 7 bases identical to TRBD1. V was pared by 6 bases and J by 0 bases, with 4 bases of the junction left unmatched. The CDR3 is 14 residues long. The V gene's germline CDR1 is WNHNN and CDR2 SYGVQD (reference sequence). The CDR3 loop reads CASSPTGVNTEAFF. CDR3 in DNA: TGCGCCAGCAGCCCAACAGGGGTGAACACTGAAGCTTTCTTT.

J is TRBJ2-7 and V is TRBV11-2, with D possibly matching TRBD2 (7 bases). Trimming took off 3 bases at V and 4 bases at J, with 25 bases between the two ends. The CDR3 loop spans 18 amino acids. The germline CDR1 and CDR2 sequences are SGHAT and FQNNGV. The CDR3: CASSLRGGRVLDGYEQYF. CDR3 nucleotide sequence: TGTGCCAGCAGCTTGAGGGGGGGCAGGGTCCTGGACGGATACGAGCAGTACTTC.

This clone was counted a single time. The gene calls are TRBV2 and TRBJ1-5; 8 bases are a match to TRBD1. Per the germline V gene, CDR1 is SNHLY and CDR2 is FYNNEI. The trim removed 0 bases at V and 6 bases at J, leaving 4 bases unmatched. CDR3 length: 15 amino acids. CDR3 bases: TGTGCCAGCAGTGAAGCCCGGACAGGGACTCAGCCCCAGCATTTT. Encoded protein: CASSEARTGTQPQHF.

The rearrangement joins TRBV13 to TRBJ2-3, with TRBD2 matching over 12 bases. The V gene end was trimmed by 1 base and the J gene end by 2 bases; junction bases not matched to a gene: 4. Germline V CDR1 and CDR2: PRHDT, FYEKMQ (reference sequence). The CDR3 spans 17 residues. CDR3 bases: TGTGCCAGCAGCTTAGTAGGACTAGCGGGAACCACAGATACGCAGTATTTT. This codes for CASSLVGLAGTTDTQYF.

The V call is TRBV19, the J call TRBJ2-1, with TRBD1 matching 7 bases. The CDR3 contains 16 residues. With 5 bases clipped from V and 8 bases from J, the junction kept 15 bases outside the gene matches. Per the germline V gene, CDR1 is LNHDA and CDR2 is SQIVND (reference sequence). CDR3: CASSRAPGQIIDEQFF. The DNA of the CDR3 is TGTGCCAGTAGTCGCGCTCCGGGACAGATTATAGATGAGCAGTTCTTC.

The chain has TRBV7-9 and TRBJ2-2; TRBD2 is a possible D gene (6 bases). V shed 3 bases and J shed 6 bases, with 8 bases lying between them. There are 13 residues in the CDR3. Germline V gives CDR1 SEHNR, CDR2 FQNEAQ (reference sequence). As DNA, the CDR3 is TGTGCCAGCAGCTTGGGGGGATCCGGGGAGCTGTTTTTT. It codes for CASSLGGSGELFF.

This clone has only one observation. The chain recombines TRBV6-1 with TRBJ1-5; tentatively, D is TRBD1 (5 bases). CDR3 length: 16 amino acids. Between the trimmed V and J ends, which lost 1 base and 1 base, there was a span of 11 bases. Looked up from germline, CDR1 is MNHNS and CDR2 is SASEGT. CDR3 sequence reads: CASSEVWTRSNQPQHF. As DNA, the CDR3 is TGTGCCAGCAGTGAAGTGTGGACACGGAGCAATCAGCCCCAGCATTTT.

The chain employs TRBV7-2 and TRBJ2-2, with TRBD2 identical over 12 bases. The ends lost 8 bases at V and 5 bases at J; junction bases unmatched: 6. Germline lookup yields CDR1 SGHTA and CDR2 FQGNSA. The CDR3 runs 15 residues. CDR3 residues: CASPSGTSGTGELFF. The DNA of the CDR3 is TGTGCCAGCCCCTCCGGGACTAGCGGGACCGGGGAGCTGTTTTTT. Full variable domain (rest looked up from reference TRBV7-2 and TRBJ2-2): GAGVSQSPSNKVTEKGKDVELRCDPISGHTALYWYRQSLGQGLEFLIYFQGNSAPDKSGLPSDRFSAERTGGSVSTLTIQRTQQEDSAVYLCASPSGTSGTGELFFGEGSRLTVL.

This clone was counted a single time. V and J are TRBV18 and TRBJ2-2; 9 nucleotides line up with TRBD1. In germline, CDR1 is KGHSH, CDR2 LQKENI. V lost 3 bases, J lost 5 bases, and 10 bases stayed unmatched. The CDR3 totals 17 residues. CDR3 region: CASSPLQGARLTGELFF. CDR3 DNA sequence: TGTGCCAGCTCACCGCTACAGGGGGCGAGGTTGACCGGGGAGCTGTTTTTT.

The chain links TRBV2 to TRBJ2-3, with 7 bases lining up with TRBD1. The CDR3 sequence is 14 residues long. V lost 4 bases to trimming and J lost 4 bases; unmatched junction nucleotides: 5. Germline CDR1 SNHLY, CDR2 FYNNEI. Here the CDR3 reads CASSGEGAADTQYF. CDR3 DNA: TGTGCCAGCAGTGGTGAGGGGGCGGCAGATACGCAGTATTTT.

This CDR3 is CASSGGGPSEQYF. The CDR3 DNA reads TGTGCCAGCAGCGGGGGGGGGCCGAGCGAGCAGTACTTC. The genes are TRBV5-4 and TRBJ2-7; tentative D call: TRBD2 (7 bases). From germline, CDR1 is SGHNT and CDR2 YYREEE (reference sequence). Trimming pared 4 bases from V and 6 bases from J, leaving 14 bases between. CDR3 length: 13 amino acids.

This clone came up a few times. This chain uses TRBV10-3 with TRBJ2-5; D unresolved. The V end lost 3 bases, the J end lost 4 bases, and 9 bases lay between the germline ends. In germline, CDR1 is ENHRY, CDR2 SYGVKD. The CDR3 has 13 amino acids. In DNA form, the CDR3 reads TGTGCCATCAGTGAACCCATCGGAGAGACCCAGTACTTC. Translation: CAISEPIGETQYF.

The J gene is TRBJ2-5, the V gene TRBV7-9, with 10 bases identical to TRBD2. This CDR3 region has 15 residues. V shed 5 bases and J 5 bases; nucleotides not matched to a gene: 8. Germline V gene sequence: CDR1 SEHNR, CDR2 FQNEAQ (reference sequence). The CDR3 loop is CASSRMGLAMETQYF. The CDR3 coding sequence is TGTGCCAGCAGCCGAATGGGACTAGCGATGGAGACCCAGTACTTC.

V usage is TRBV5-1 and J usage is TRBJ2-2; 9 bases are shared with TRBD1. The CDR3 has 16 residues. The V and J ends lost 4 bases and 6 bases, in that order; junction bases with no gene match: 10. From germline, CDR1 is SGHRS and CDR2 YFSETQ. The CDR3 spells CASSPGTGSRSGELFF. In DNA, the CDR3 is TGCGCCAGCAGCCCTGGGACAGGGAGTAGGTCCGGGGAGCTGTTTTTT.

This clone was detected only a few times. This rearrangement joins TRBV9 to TRBJ1-2; TRBD1 matches 7 bases. V shed 3 bases and J 8 bases; nucleotides not matched to a gene: 19. CDR1 SGDLS and CDR2 YYNGEE come from the germline V gene. This CDR3 is built from 17 residues. CDR3 DNA sequence: TGTGCCAGCAGCGCCGATCTTACAGGGGCGGGTTCTGGCGGCTACACCTTC. It codes for CASSADLTGAGSGGYTF. The entire variable domain, with the rest obtained from reference TRBV9 and TRBJ1-2, is as follows: DSGVTQTPKHLITATGQRVTLRCSPRSGDLSVYWYQQSLDQGLQFLIQYYNGEERAKGNILERFSAQQFPDLHSELNLSSLELGDSALYFCASSADLTGAGSGGYTFGSGTRLTVV.

Only a few counts were recorded for this clone. V usage is TRBV21-1 and J usage is TRBJ1-2; the listed D gene, TRBD1, was not tested against the DNA. TRBV21-1 represents a pseudogene. CDR3 length: 13 residues. The CDR3 bases are TGTGCCAGCAGCCACCAGAGGGGGTATGGCTACACCTTC. Translating it yields CASSHQRGYGYTF.